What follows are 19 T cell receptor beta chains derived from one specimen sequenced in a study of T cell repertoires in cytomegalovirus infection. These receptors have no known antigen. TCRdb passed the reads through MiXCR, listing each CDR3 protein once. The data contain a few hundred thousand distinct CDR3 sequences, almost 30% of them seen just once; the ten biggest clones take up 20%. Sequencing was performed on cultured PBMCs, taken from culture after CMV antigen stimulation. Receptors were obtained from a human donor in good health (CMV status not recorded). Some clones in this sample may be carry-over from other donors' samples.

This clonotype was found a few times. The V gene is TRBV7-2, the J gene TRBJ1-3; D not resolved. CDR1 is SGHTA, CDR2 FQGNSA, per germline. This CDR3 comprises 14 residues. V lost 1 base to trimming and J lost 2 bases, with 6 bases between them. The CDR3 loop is CASSLVVTGNTIYF. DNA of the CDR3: TGTGCCAGCAGCTTAGTTGTGACTGGAAACACCATATATTTT. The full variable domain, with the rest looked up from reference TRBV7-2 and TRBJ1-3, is GAGVSQSPSNKVTEKGKDVELRCDPISGHTALYWYRQSLGQGLEFLIYFQGNSAPDKSGLPSDRFSAERTGGSVSTLTIQRTQQEDSAVYLCASSLVVTGNTIYFGEGSWLTVV.

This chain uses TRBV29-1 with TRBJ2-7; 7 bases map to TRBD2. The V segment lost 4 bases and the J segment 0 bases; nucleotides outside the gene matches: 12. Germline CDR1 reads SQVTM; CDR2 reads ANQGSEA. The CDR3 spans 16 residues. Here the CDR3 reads CSVVFGLAAFSYEQYF. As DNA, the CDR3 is TGCAGCGTTGTCTTTGGTCTAGCGGCGTTCTCCTACGAGCAGTACTTC.

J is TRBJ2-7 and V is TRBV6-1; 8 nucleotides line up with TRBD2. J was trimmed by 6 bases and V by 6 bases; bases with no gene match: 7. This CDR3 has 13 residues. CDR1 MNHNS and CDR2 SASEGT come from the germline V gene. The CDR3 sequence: CASRLHRGGEQYF. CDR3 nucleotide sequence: TGTGCCAGCAGACTCCACCGGGGGGGCGAGCAGTACTTC.

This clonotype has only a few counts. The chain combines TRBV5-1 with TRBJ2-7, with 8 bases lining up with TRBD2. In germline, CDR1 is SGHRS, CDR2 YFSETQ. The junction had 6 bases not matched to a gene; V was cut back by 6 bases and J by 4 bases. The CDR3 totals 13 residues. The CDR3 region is CASMLSGGYEQYF. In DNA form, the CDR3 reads TGCGCCAGCATGTTAAGCGGGGGATACGAGCAGTACTTC.

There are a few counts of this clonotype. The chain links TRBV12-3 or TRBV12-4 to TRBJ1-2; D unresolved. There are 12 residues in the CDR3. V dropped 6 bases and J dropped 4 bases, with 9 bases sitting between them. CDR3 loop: CASSPHIYGYTF. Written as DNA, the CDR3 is TGTGCCAGCAGCCCTCATATCTATGGCTACACCTTC.

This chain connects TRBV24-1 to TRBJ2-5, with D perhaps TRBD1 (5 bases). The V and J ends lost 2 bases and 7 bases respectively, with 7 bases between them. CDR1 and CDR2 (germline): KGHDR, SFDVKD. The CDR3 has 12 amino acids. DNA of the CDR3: TGTGCCACCAGTGATTGGCAGGGGACCCAGTACTTC. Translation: CATSDWQGTQYF.

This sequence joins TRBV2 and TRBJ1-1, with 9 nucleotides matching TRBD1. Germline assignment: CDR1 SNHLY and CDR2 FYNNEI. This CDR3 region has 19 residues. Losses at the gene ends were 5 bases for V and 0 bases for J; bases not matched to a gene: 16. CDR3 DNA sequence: TGTGCCAGCAGTTCGGACAGGGGTCCCTCTTCATTAATGAACACTGAAGCTTTCTTT. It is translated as CASSSDRGPSSLMNTEAFF. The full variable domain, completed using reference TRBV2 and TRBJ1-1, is EPEVTQTPSHQVTQMGQEVILRCVPISNHLYFYWYRQILGQKVEFLVSFYNNEISEKSEIFDDQFSVERPDGSNFTLKIRSTKLEDSAMYFCASSSDRGPSSLMNTEAFFGQGTRLTVV.

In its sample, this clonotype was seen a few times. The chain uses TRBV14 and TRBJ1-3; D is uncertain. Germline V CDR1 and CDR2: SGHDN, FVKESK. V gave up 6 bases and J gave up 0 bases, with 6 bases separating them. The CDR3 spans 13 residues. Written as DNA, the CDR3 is TGTGCCAGCAGGATTAGCTCTGGAAACACCATATATTTT. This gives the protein CASRISSGNTIYF.

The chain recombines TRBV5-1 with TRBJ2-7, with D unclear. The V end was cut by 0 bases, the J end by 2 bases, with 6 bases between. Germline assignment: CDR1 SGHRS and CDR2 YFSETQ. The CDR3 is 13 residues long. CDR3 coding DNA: TGCGCCAGCAGCTTGGACAGTCCCTACGAGCAGTACTTC. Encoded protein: CASSLDSPYEQYF.

In nucleotides, the CDR3 is TGTGCCAGCAGCACCCAGACAGGGCCGCACGCTGAAGCTTTCTTT. Translating gives CASSTQTGPHAEAFF. The J gene is TRBJ1-1, the V gene TRBV7-2, with TRBD1 matching over 7 bases. CDR3 length: 15 amino acids. Trimming removed 5 bases from V and 6 bases from J; junction bases left unmatched: 12. In germline, CDR1 is SGHTA, CDR2 FQGNSA.

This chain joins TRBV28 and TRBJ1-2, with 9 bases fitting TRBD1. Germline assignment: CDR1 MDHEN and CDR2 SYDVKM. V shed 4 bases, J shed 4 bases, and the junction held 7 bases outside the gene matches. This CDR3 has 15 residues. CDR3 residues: CASSSPGQGIYGYTF. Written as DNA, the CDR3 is TGTGCCAGCAGTTCTCCGGGACAGGGTATCTATGGCTACACCTTC.

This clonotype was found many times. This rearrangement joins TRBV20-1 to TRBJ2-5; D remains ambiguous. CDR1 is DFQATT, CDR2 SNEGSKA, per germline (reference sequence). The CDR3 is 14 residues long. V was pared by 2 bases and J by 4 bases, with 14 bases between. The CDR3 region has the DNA TGCAGTGCTAGACGCGTTCTAAACCCAGAGACCCAGTACTTC. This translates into CSARRVLNPETQYF.

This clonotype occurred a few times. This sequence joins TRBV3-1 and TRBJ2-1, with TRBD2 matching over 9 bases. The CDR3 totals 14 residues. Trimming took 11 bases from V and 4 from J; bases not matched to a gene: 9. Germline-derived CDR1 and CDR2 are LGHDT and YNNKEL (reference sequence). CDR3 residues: CASEGLASYNEQFF. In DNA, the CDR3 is TGTGCCTCCGAGGGACTAGCATCTTACAATGAGCAGTTCTTC.

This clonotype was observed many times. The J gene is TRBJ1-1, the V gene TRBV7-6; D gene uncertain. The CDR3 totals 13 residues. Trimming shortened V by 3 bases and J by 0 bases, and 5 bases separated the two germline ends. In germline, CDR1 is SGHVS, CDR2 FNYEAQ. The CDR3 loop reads CASSLSMNTEAFF. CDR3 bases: TGTGCCAGCAGCTTGTCTATGAACACTGAAGCTTTCTTT.

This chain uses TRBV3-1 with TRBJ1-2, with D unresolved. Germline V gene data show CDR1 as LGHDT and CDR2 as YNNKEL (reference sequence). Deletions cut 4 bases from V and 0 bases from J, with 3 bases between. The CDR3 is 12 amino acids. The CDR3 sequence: CASSRTNYGYTF. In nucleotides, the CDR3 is TGTGCCAGCAGCCGAACTAACTATGGCTACACCTTC.

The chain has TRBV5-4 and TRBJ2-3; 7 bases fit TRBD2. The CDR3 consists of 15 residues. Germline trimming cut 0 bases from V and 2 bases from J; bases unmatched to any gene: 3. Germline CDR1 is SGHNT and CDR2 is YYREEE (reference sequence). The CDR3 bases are TGTGCCAGCAGCTTGGCTAGCGGACCCACAGATACGCAGTATTTT. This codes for CASSLASGPTDTQYF.

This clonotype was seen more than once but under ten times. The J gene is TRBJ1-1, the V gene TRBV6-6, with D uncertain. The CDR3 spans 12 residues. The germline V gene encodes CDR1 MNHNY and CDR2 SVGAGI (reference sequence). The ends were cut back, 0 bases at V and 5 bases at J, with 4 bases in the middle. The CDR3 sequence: CASSYSRTEAFF. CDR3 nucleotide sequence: TGTGCCAGCAGTTACTCCCGAACTGAAGCTTTCTTT.

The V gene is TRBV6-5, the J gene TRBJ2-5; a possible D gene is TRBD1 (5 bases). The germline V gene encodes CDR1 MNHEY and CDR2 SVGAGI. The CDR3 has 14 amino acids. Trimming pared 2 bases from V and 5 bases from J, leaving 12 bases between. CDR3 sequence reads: CASSYARGSETQYF. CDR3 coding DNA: TGTGCCAGCAGTTACGCTAGGGGATCGGAGACCCAGTACTTC.

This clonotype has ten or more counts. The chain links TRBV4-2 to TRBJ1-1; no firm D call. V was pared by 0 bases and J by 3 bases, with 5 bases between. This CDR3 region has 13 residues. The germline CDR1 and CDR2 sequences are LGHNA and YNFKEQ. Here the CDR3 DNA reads TGTGCCAGCAGCCAAGACAGATACACTGAAGCTTTCTTT. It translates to CASSQDRYTEAFF.